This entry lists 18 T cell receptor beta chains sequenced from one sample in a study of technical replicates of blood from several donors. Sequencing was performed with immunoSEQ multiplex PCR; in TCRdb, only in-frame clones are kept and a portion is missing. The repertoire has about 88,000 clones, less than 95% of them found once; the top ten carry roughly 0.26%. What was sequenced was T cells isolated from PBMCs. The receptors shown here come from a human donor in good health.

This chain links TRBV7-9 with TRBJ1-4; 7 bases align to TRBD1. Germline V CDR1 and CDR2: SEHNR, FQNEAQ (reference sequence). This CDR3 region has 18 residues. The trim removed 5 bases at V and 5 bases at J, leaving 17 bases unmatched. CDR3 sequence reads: CASSPPWTGRMKNEKLFF. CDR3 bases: TGTGCCAGCAGCCCCCCCTGGACAGGAAGGATGAAGAATGAAAAACTGTTTTTT.

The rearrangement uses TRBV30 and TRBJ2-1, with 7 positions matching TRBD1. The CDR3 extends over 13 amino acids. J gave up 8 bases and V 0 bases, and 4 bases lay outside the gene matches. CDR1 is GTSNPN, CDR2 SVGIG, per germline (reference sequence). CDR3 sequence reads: CAWSVGQVDEQFF. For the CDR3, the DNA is TGTGCCTGGAGTGTCGGACAGGTCGATGAGCAGTTCTTC.

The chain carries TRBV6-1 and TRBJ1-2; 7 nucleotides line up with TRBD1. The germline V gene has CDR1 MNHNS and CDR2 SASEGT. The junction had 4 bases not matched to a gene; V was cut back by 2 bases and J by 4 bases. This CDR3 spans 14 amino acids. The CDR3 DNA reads TGTGCCAGCAGTGAATGGGACAGAACCTATGGCTACACCTTC. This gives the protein CASSEWDRTYGYTF.

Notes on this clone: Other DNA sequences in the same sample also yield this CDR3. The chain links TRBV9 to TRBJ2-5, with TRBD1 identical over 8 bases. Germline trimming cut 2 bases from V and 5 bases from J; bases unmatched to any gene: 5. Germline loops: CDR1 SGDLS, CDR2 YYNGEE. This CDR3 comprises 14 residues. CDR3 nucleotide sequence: TGTGCCAGCAGCGTCACAGGGGGTGAGGAGACCCAGTACTTC. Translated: CASSVTGGEETQYF.

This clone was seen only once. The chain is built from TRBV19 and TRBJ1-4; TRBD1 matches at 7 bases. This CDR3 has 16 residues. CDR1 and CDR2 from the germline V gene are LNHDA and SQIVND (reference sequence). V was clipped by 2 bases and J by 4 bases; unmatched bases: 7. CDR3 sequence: CASSIRTGPYNEKLFF. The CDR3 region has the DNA TGTGCCAGTAGTATACGGACAGGACCTTATAATGAAAAACTGTTTTTT.

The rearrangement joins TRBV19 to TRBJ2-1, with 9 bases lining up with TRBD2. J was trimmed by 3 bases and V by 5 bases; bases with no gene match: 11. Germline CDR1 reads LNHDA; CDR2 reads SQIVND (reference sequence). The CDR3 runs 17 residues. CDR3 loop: CASSWLAGTRSYNEQFF. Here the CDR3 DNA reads TGTGCCAGTAGTTGGCTAGCGGGAACCAGAAGCTACAATGAGCAGTTCTTC.

The CDR3 DNA sequence: TGTGCCACCAGCAGAGGACAGGGTGCAGAGACCCAGTACTTC. It yields the protein CATSRGQGAETQYF. The chain employs TRBV15 and TRBJ2-5; 7 bases fit TRBD1. Losses at the gene ends were 1 base for V and 4 bases for J; bases not matched to a gene: 3. The germline CDR1 and CDR2 sequences are LNHNV and YYDKDF (reference sequence). The CDR3 has 14 amino acids.

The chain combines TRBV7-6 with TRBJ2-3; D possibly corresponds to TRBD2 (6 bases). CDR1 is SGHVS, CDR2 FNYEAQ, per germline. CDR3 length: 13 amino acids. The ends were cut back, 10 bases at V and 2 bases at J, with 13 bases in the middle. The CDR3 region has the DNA TGTGCCACCAGAAGGAGGGACACAGATACGCAGTATTTT. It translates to CATRRRDTDTQYF. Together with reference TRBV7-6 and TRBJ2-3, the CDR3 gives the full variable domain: GAGVSQSPRYKVTKRGQDVALRCDPISGHVSLYWYRQALGQGPEFLTYFNYEAQQDKSGLPNDRFSAERPEGSISTLTIQRTEQRDSAMYRCATRRRDTDTQYFGPGTRLTVL.

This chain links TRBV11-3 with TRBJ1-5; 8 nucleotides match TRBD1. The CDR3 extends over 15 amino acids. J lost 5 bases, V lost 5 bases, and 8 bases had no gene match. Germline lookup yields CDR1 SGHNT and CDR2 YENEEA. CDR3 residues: CASSLPGQDDQPQHF. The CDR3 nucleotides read TGTGCCAGCAGCCTCCCGGGACAGGACGATCAGCCCCAGCATTTT.

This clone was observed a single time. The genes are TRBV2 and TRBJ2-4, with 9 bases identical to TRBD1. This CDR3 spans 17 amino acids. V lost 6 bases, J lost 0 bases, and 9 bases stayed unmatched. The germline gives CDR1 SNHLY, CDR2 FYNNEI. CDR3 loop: CASRMDRGSLAKNIQYF. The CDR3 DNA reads TGTGCCAGCAGGATGGACAGGGGTTCTCTAGCCAAAAACATTCAGTACTTC.

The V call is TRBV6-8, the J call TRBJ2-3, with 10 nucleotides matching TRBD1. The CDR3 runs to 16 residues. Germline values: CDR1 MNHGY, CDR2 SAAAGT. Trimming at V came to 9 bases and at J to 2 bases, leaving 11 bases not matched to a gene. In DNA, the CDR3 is TGTGCCAGTGTAAACTCCGGGACAGGGGACACAGATACGCAGTATTTT. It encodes CASVNSGTGDTDTQYF.

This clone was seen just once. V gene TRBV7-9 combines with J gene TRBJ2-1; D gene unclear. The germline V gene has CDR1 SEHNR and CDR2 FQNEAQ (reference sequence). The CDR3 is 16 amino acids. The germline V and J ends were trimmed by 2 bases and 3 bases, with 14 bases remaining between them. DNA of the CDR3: TGTGCCAGCAGCTTATCTGACTCTACATTCTACAATGAGCAGTTCTTC. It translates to CASSLSDSTFYNEQFF.

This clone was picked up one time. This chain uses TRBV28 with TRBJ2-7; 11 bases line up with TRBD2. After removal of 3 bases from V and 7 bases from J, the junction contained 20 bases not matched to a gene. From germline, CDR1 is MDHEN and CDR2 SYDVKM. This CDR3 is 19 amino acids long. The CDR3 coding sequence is TGTGCCAGCAGTTTCCCCACTAGCGGGAGAGGGGGGGAGATCGAGGAGCAGTACTTC. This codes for CASSFPTSGRGGEIEEQYF.

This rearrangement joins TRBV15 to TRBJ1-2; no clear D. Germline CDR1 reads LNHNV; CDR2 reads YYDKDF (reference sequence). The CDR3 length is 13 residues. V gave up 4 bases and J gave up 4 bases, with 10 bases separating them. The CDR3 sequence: CATSKNSGYGYTF. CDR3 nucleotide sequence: TGTGCCACCAGCAAAAACAGCGGCTATGGCTACACCTTC. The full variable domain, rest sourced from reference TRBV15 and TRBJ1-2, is DAMVIQNPRYQVTQFGKPVTLSCSQTLNHNVMYWYQQKSSQAPKLLFHYYDKDFNNEADTPDNFQSRRPNTSFCFLDIRSPGLGDTAMYLCATSKNSGYGYTFGSGTRLTVV.

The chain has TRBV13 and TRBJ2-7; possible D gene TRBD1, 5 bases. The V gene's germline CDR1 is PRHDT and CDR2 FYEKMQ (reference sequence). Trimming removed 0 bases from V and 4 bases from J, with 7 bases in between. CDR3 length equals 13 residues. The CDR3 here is CASSLGQGYEQYF. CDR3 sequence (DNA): TGTGCCAGCAGCTTAGGGCAGGGATACGAGCAGTACTTC.

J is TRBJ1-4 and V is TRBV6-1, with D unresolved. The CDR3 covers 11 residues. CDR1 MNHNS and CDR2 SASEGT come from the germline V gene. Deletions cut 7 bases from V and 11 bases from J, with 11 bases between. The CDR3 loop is CASTLGPKLFF. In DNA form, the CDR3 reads TGTGCCAGCACCCTTGGGCCTAAACTGTTTTTT.

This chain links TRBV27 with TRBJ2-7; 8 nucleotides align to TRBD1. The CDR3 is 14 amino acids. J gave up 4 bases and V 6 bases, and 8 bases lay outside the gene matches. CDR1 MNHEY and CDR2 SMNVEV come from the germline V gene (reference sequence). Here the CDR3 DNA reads TGTGCCAGCAGACCCGGGACAGGTTTTTACGAGCAGTACTTC. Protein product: CASRPGTGFYEQYF.

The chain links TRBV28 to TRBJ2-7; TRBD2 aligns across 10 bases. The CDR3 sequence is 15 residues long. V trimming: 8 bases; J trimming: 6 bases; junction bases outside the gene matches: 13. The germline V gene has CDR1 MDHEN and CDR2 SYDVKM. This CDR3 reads CASVQTSGAFREQYF. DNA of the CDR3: TGTGCCAGCGTCCAAACTAGCGGGGCCTTCCGCGAGCAGTACTTC.